The entry that follows covers one T cell receptor beta chain sequence. Per the original methods: Amplifying reference gene primers gave estimates of nucleated cell counts. Produced via immunoSEQ multiplex PCR; TCRdb's table is partial and in-frame only. Clone size and the V and J calls come from that table; the DNA yielded D and trimming. The top ten hold 20% of the sample, which has some 210,000 clones, around 84% seen once. The data are from a study of blood T cell repertoires in COVID-19. This TCR was sampled from a human donor in a cohort sampled during active COVID-19. The sequenced sample was peripheral blood.

The CDR3 is CASSETRFSGNTIYF. The CDR3 bases are TGTGCCAGCAGTGAAACCCGGTTCTCTGGAAACACCATATATTTT. The chain employs TRBV6-1 and TRBJ1-3, with D unclear. The CDR3 is made up of 15 amino acids. Trimming left V 2 bases short and J 0 bases short, with 8 bases between. CDR1 and CDR2 from the germline V gene are MNHNS and SASEGT.